Shown below are 24 T cell receptor beta chains from a single sample sequenced in a study of blood T cell repertoires in COVID-19 (TCRdb year 2020). Library method: the immunoSEQ multiplex PCR assay. The table comes from immuneACCESS by way of TCRdb, which keeps in-frame sequences with V and J called. Part of the clones is missing from these tables; in studies checked, under half for an unresolved V gene and the rest for unknown reasons. In all, the sample holds over 250,000 clones, and over 75% of those were seen once. The ten biggest clones cover approximately 12% of the sample. Sequencing input: peripheral blood. Source of these receptors: a woman in her sixties with acute or convalescent COVID-19.

This clone was detected a few times. This sequence joins TRBV18 and TRBJ2-3, with D possibly matching TRBD1 (5 bases). Germline assignment: CDR1 KGHSH and CDR2 LQKENI. This CDR3 has 13 residues. V was cut by 1 base and J by 3 bases, with 5 bases left in between. DNA for the CDR3: TGTGCCAGCTCACCACAGGGGACAGATACGCAGTATTTT. Translating it yields CASSPQGTDTQYF.

The J gene is TRBJ1-6, the V gene TRBV2, with D hard to call. Looked up from germline, CDR1 is SNHLY and CDR2 is FYNNEI. The V and J ends lost 7 bases and 5 bases respectively, with 9 bases between them. The CDR3 runs 13 residues. CDR3 residues: CASTARDNSPLHF. CDR3 bases: TGTGCCAGCACCGCACGGGATAATTCACCCCTCCACTTT.

The V and J genes are TRBV4-2 and TRBJ2-7; 8 bases match TRBD1. CDR1 and CDR2 from the germline V gene are LGHNA and YNFKEQ. This CDR3 spans 18 amino acids. The V gene end was trimmed by 0 bases and the J gene end by 4 bases; junction bases not matched to a gene: 14. CDR3 loop: CASSQDPGQAGGGYEQYF. CDR3 nucleotide sequence: TGTGCCAGCAGCCAAGATCCGGGACAGGCGGGCGGCGGGTACGAGCAGTACTTC.

V usage is TRBV7-8 and J usage is TRBJ1-2, with 10 bases aligning to TRBD1. CDR1 is SGHVS and CDR2 is FQNEAQ in the germline V gene. J lost 4 bases, V lost 3 bases, and 2 bases had no gene match. This CDR3 is 14 amino acids long. The CDR3 loop reads CASSLTGGTYGYTF. The CDR3 DNA sequence: TGTGCCAGCAGCTTGACAGGGGGCACCTATGGCTACACCTTC.

The gene calls are TRBV5-4 and TRBJ2-7; maybe TRBD2 (5 bases). CDR1 SGHNT and CDR2 YYREEE come from the germline V gene (reference sequence). The V and J ends lost 3 bases and 1 base respectively, with 8 bases between them. The CDR3 has 13 residues. CDR3 bases: TGTGCCAGCAGCTCCGCGGGTTCCTACGAGCAGTACTTC. Residues: CASSSAGSYEQYF. The whole variable domain, filled in from reference TRBV5-4 and TRBJ2-7, reads ETGVTQSPTHLIKTRGQQVTLRCSSQSGHNTVSWYQQALGQGPQFIFQYYREEENGRGNFPPRFSGLQFPNYSSELNVNALELDDSALYLCASSSAGSYEQYFGPGTRLTVT.

The chain couples TRBV6-5 to TRBJ2-1; D unresolved. V lost 7 bases and J 0 bases, leaving 13 bases between the germline ends. Per the germline V gene, CDR1 is MNHEY and CDR2 is SVGAGI. The CDR3 is made up of 15 amino acids. The CDR3 loop is CASTLSVSSYNEQFF. DNA for the CDR3: TGTGCCAGCACCCTGAGCGTAAGCTCCTACAATGAGCAGTTCTTC.

CDR3 nucleotides: TGTGCCAGCATTAGACAGGGGGAGTGGGAGACCCAGTACTTC. Protein: CASIRQGEWETQYF. This sequence joins TRBV11-2 and TRBJ2-5; TRBD1 aligns across 9 bases. The J segment lost 5 bases and the V segment lost 7 bases, leaving 8 bases of the junction unmatched. There are 14 residues in the CDR3. Per germline, CDR1 SGHAT and CDR2 FQNNGV.

V usage is TRBV9 and J usage is TRBJ1-5; D might be TRBD1 (5 bases). The V end was cut by 0 bases, the J end by 8 bases, with 9 bases between. This CDR3 region has 13 residues. The germline gives CDR1 SGDLS, CDR2 YYNGEE. Here the CDR3 DNA reads TGTGCCAGCAGCGTAGACGGGGGAGAGCCCCAGCATTTT. It yields the protein CASSVDGGEPQHF.

In its sample, this clone was seen a few times. The chain joins TRBV5-1 to TRBJ1-5, with a tentative D call TRBD1 (5 bases). The germline gives CDR1 SGHRS, CDR2 YFSETQ. V lost 4 bases to trimming and J lost 3 bases, with 8 bases between them. The CDR3 spans 13 residues. The CDR3 region is CASSPGINQPQHF. DNA of the CDR3: TGCGCCAGCAGCCCAGGGATCAATCAGCCCCAGCATTTT.

The J gene is TRBJ2-7, the V gene TRBV10-3; 8 bases map to TRBD1. CDR3 length: 12 amino acids. The junction had 4 bases not matched to a gene; V was cut back by 7 bases and J by 5 bases. CDR1 is ENHRY, CDR2 SYGVKD, per germline. The CDR3 reads CAITQDRDEQYF. The CDR3 nucleotides are TGTGCCATCACCCAGGACAGGGACGAGCAGTACTTC.

The chain uses TRBV27 and TRBJ1-1, with D uncertain. Germline values: CDR1 MNHEY, CDR2 SMNVEV (reference sequence). The ends were cut back, 2 bases at V and 4 bases at J, with 8 bases in the middle. The CDR3 sequence is 13 residues long. The CDR3 DNA follows: TGTGCCAGCAGTTTAAGTCGGGGCACTGAAGCTTTCTTT. Its protein is CASSLSRGTEAFF.

The chain recombines TRBV7-8 with TRBJ2-1, with D perhaps TRBD1 (5 bases). The CDR3 contains 14 residues. Germline-derived CDR1 and CDR2 are SGHVS and FQNEAQ. The V and J ends lost 3 bases and 9 bases respectively, with 15 bases between them. CDR3 residues: CASSFGLRRGEQFF. CDR3 DNA: TGTGCCAGCAGCTTTGGGTTACGAAGGGGTGAGCAGTTCTTC.

The CDR3 nucleotides read TGTGCCAGCAGCCACACCTTTTTTCAGACAGGGGTGAGCTCCTACGAGCAGTACTTC. It is translated as CASSHTFFQTGVSSYEQYF. This chain connects TRBV16 to TRBJ2-7; 8 bases are a match to TRBD1. Germline loops: CDR1 KGHSY, CDR2 FQNENV. After removal of 3 bases from V and 0 bases from J, the junction contained 16 bases not matched to a gene. The CDR3 length is 19 residues.

This chain links TRBV4-2 with TRBJ1-1; D is unclear. V was pared by 0 bases and J by 1 base, with 9 bases between. Germline V lookup: CDR1 LGHNA, CDR2 YNFKEQ. The CDR3 consists of 15 residues. CDR3 in amino acids: CASSQDLYENTEAFF. CDR3 DNA: TGTGCCAGCAGCCAAGATCTATACGAGAACACTGAAGCTTTCTTT.

The chain combines TRBV4-3 with TRBJ2-1; 8 nucleotides agree with TRBD2. The V gene end was trimmed by 3 bases and the J gene end by 7 bases; junction bases not matched to a gene: 14. CDR3 length equals 17 residues. Germline loops: CDR1 LGHNA, CDR2 YSLEER. The CDR3 nucleotides are TGCGCCAGCAGCCAGCCGCAATCCACGGGGGGGCGGAATGAGCAGTTCTTC. Residues: CASSQPQSTGGRNEQFF.

The chain uses TRBV7-2 and TRBJ1-1, with D possibly TRBD1 on 6 matching bases. Germline CDR1 reads SGHTA; CDR2 reads FQGNSA. The ends were cut back, 6 bases at V and 0 bases at J, with 11 bases in the middle. This CDR3 is built from 14 residues. The CDR3 nucleotides are TGTGCCAGCAGGGGGGACACTTTGAACACTGAAGCTTTCTTT. Protein sequence: CASRGDTLNTEAFF.

This clone was seen a few times. In the same sample, other DNA sequences code for this CDR3. The chain is built from TRBV4-1 and TRBJ1-1, with 8 bases matching TRBD1. J was trimmed by 1 base and V by 4 bases; bases with no gene match: 2. This CDR3 contains 14 residues. Germline-derived CDR1 and CDR2 are MGHRA and YSYEKL. For the CDR3, the DNA is TGCGCCAGCAGCCCGGACAGGGCGAACACTGAAGCTTTCTTT. Translated, it gives CASSPDRANTEAFF.

The table lists this clone with a few counts. This chain uses TRBV19 with TRBJ1-1, with 9 bases lining up with TRBD1. The CDR3 has 17 amino acids. Germline loops: CDR1 LNHDA, CDR2 SQIVND (reference sequence). V trimming: 3 bases; J trimming: 5 bases; junction bases outside the gene matches: 13. The CDR3 loop reads CASSIWGQGRRGTEAFF. The CDR3 coding sequence is TGTGCCAGTAGTATTTGGGGACAGGGTAGACGGGGGACTGAAGCTTTCTTT.

The genes are TRBV5-1 and TRBJ1-2; the match to TRBD1 covers 8 bases. Trimming took 0 bases from V and 12 from J; bases not matched to a gene: 10. CDR1 is SGHRS, CDR2 YFSETQ, per germline. The CDR3 runs 14 residues. The CDR3 loop is CASSLGAGGAVDTF. In DNA form, the CDR3 reads TGCGCCAGCAGCTTGGGTGCAGGGGGCGCGGTCGACACCTTC.

The chain employs TRBV5-8 and TRBJ2-7; D uncertain. This CDR3 region has 14 residues. The germline V and J ends were trimmed by 4 bases and 4 bases, with 15 bases remaining between them. Germline CDR1 and CDR2: SGHTS and YDEGEE. The CDR3 here is CASSRLAVQYEQYF. The CDR3 DNA sequence: TGTGCCAGCAGCCGCCTGGCCGTCCAGTACGAGCAGTACTTC.

V gene TRBV19 combines with J gene TRBJ2-7; 10 nucleotides match TRBD1. The germline V gene encodes CDR1 LNHDA and CDR2 SQIVND (reference sequence). V was clipped by 6 bases and J by 5 bases; unmatched bases: 4. The CDR3 runs 13 residues. In DNA, the CDR3 is TGTGCCAGTAGCCGGGACAGGGGCGACGAGCAGTACTTC. Translation: CASSRDRGDEQYF.

The rearrangement joins TRBV28 to TRBJ1-2, with D perhaps matching TRBD1 (5 bases). This CDR3 region has 13 residues. Germline V gene sequence: CDR1 MDHEN, CDR2 SYDVKM. V was trimmed by 7 bases and J by 2 bases, leaving 11 bases between them. The CDR3 loop reads CASTLGRNYGYTF. CDR3 bases: TGTGCCAGCACCCTGGGGCGGAACTATGGCTACACCTTC.

V and J are TRBV7-3 and TRBJ1-1; weak D call: TRBD1 (6 bases). Trimming removed 2 bases at V and 0 bases at J, with 10 bases between. CDR3 size: 15 residues. Germline V gene lookup returns CDR1 SGHTA and CDR2 FQGTGA. CDR3 bases: TGTGCCAGCAGCTTAGGACAGAATATGAACACTGAAGCTTTCTTT. Translation: CASSLGQNMNTEAFF. The full variable domain, in which reference TRBV7-3 and TRBJ1-1 provide the parts outside the CDR3, is GAGVSQTPSNKVTEKGKYVELRCDPISGHTALYWYRQSLGQGPEFLIYFQGTGAADDSGLPNDRFFAVRPEGSVSTLKIQRTERGDSAVYLCASSLGQNMNTEAFFGQGTRLTVV.

The V call is TRBV5-4, the J call TRBJ2-7, with 9 positions matching TRBD1. Germline trimming cut 3 bases from V and 2 bases from J; bases unmatched to any gene: 6. CDR1 SGHNT and CDR2 YYREEE come from the germline V gene (reference sequence). The CDR3 has 15 amino acids. DNA of the CDR3: TGTGCCAGCAGCTCCGTTCGACAGGGGGCCTACGAGCAGTACTTC. Translation: CASSSVRQGAYEQYF.